This entry lists 10 T cell receptor beta chains sequenced from one sample in a study of PD-1 blockade in classical Hodgkin lymphoma. Time point described: cycle 4 day 1 (C4D1), after 5 to 7 weeks of nivolumab. All patients experienced relapse after autologous stem cell transplantation, and brentuximab vedotin exposure was variable. Produced via immunoSEQ multiplex PCR; TCRdb's table is partial and in-frame only. This sample yields around 21,000 clones, of which more than 75% are seen a single time; 20% belongs to the top ten. The specimen was peripheral blood mononuclear cells (PBMCs), collected before the fourth cycle of nivolumab. These receptors were obtained from a human donor with classical Hodgkin lymphoma.

This clone was observed once. This chain joins TRBV2 and TRBJ1-2, with a weak D call TRBD1 (6 bases). Trimming cost V 2 bases and J 5 bases, with 18 bases left between them. The CDR3 runs to 16 residues. In germline, CDR1 is SNHLY, CDR2 FYNNEI. The CDR3 loop reads CASSELGGGTGYGYTF. DNA of the CDR3: TGTGCCAGCAGTGAACTGGGAGGGGGTACAGGATATGGCTACACCTTC.

This clone occurred once. The junction and the germline gene differ at one end; a read error may be behind it. V usage is TRBV19 and J usage is TRBJ1-6, with a possible D match to TRBD1 (5 bases). CDR1 LNHDA and CDR2 SQIVND come from the germline V gene (reference sequence). This CDR3 has 14 amino acids. DNA of the CDR3: TGTGCCAGTAGTATCTTGGGGACTAATTCACCCCCCCACTTT. This codes for CASSILGTNSPPHF.

The chain links TRBV5-6 to TRBJ2-3, with D maybe TRBD1 (5 bases). CDR1 and CDR2 (germline): SGHDT, YYEEEE. Trimming removed 4 bases from V and 5 bases from J, with 11 bases in between. There are 13 residues in the CDR3. The CDR3 reads CASSQDIIDTQYF. The DNA for the CDR3 is TGTGCCAGCAGCCAGGACATAATAGATACGCAGTATTTT.

The gene calls are TRBV19 and TRBJ2-5; 12 nucleotides line up with TRBD2. CDR1 is LNHDA and CDR2 is SQIVND in the germline V gene (reference sequence). This CDR3 has 17 amino acids. V was clipped by 2 bases and J by 4 bases; unmatched bases: 8. The CDR3 DNA reads TGTGCCAGTAGTATAAGAACTAGCGGGGGGATGCTAGAGACCCAGTACTTC. It codes for CASSIRTSGGMLETQYF. Together with reference TRBV19 and TRBJ2-5, the CDR3 gives the full variable domain: DGGITQSPKYLFRKEGQNVTLSCEQNLNHDAMYWYRQDPGQGLRLIYYSQIVNDFQKGDIAEGYSVSREKKESFPLTVTSAQKNPTAFYLCASSIRTSGGMLETQYFGPGTRLLVL.

The chain employs TRBV7-2 and TRBJ1-1; D gene unclear. Per germline, CDR1 SGHTA and CDR2 FQGNSA. The CDR3 is 11 residues long. The V and J ends lost 1 base and 9 bases respectively, with 6 bases between them. This CDR3 reads CASSLGRKAFF. CDR3 coding DNA: TGTGCCAGCAGCTTAGGCCGGAAAGCTTTCTTT.

The rearrangement uses TRBV7-8 and TRBJ2-1, with D possibly called TRBD1 or TRBD2 (5 bases each). The V and J ends lost 5 bases and 2 bases respectively, with 16 bases between them. CDR3 length: 16 amino acids. Per the germline V gene, CDR1 is SGHVS and CDR2 is FQNEAQ. The CDR3 sequence: CASSHYFLGAYNEQFF. CDR3 sequence (DNA): TGTGCCAGCAGCCACTATTTCCTGGGGGCCTACAATGAGCAGTTCTTC.

The rearrangement links TRBV4-1 to TRBJ2-3; D gene uncertain. CDR1 is MGHRA and CDR2 is YSYEKL in the germline V gene. Trimming shortened V by 0 bases and J by 4 bases, and 5 bases separated the two germline ends. CDR3 length equals 13 residues. The CDR3 loop reads CASSQDQPDTQYF. As DNA, the CDR3 is TGCGCCAGCAGCCAAGATCAACCAGATACGCAGTATTTT.

CDR3 amino acids: CASSFLGGTGGTEAFF. In DNA form, the CDR3 reads TGTGCCAGCAGTTTCCTCGGGGGGACGGGGGGAACGGAAGCTTTCTTT. The chain joins TRBV6-5 to TRBJ1-1; tentative D call: TRBD1 (5 bases). CDR1 is MNHEY, CDR2 SVGAGI, per germline. V was pared by 4 bases and J by 8 bases, with 23 bases between. The CDR3 runs to 16 residues.

V usage is TRBV28 and J usage is TRBJ1-5; no reliable D call. CDR3 length equals 14 residues. V was shortened by 7 bases and J by 8 bases, with 18 bases between the two germline ends. CDR1 and CDR2 (germline): MDHEN, SYDVKM. The CDR3 reads CASTHDGERKPQHF. The CDR3 nucleotides are TGTGCCAGCACACACGACGGTGAAAGGAAGCCCCAGCATTTT.

V is TRBV7-3 and J is TRBJ2-3, with D perhaps assigned TRBD1 or TRBD2 (6 bases each). V dropped 0 bases and J dropped 8 bases, with 24 bases sitting between them. The CDR3 length is 18 residues. CDR1 is SGHTA and CDR2 is FQGTGA in the germline V gene. In DNA form, the CDR3 reads TGTGCCAGCAGCTTAACTAGAGGCCGAACGGGGGCCGGGGGTACGCAGTATTTT. It encodes CASSLTRGRTGAGGTQYF.